This T cell receptor (beta chain) comes out of a study of blood T cell repertoires in COVID-19. About the research overall: Sites in the United States, Italy and Spain provided acute and convalescent COVID-19 samples.

Losses at the gene ends were 2 bases for V and 1 base for J; bases not matched to a gene: 3. The length of the CDR3 is 16 residues. CDR1 is MGHRA, CDR2 YSYEKL, per germline. Here immunoSEQ multiplex PCR was the method, and the copy in TCRdb shows in-frame clones only, minus some. Of 150,000 to 200,000 clones listed, around 83% are singletons. This clone appeared a few times. The TCR originated in a man aged 45 to 65 who had recovered from COVID-19. The sequenced sample consisted of PBMCs or T cells enriched from blood (not recorded which). The chain has TRBV4-1 and TRBJ2-5; TRBD2 matches at 11 bases. For the CDR3, the DNA is TGCGCCAGCAGCCAACAAGGGACTAGCGGCCAAGAGACCCAGTACTTC. Translating gives CASSQQGTSGQETQYF.